This T cell receptor (beta chain) was captured by sequencing in a study of blood T cells in healthy people across ages. Study-wide findings and caveats: Diversity estimates from one million T cells were considered underestimates. Long-lived donors had more naive CD4+ cells and higher diversity than aged donors.

A second about 7 to 12 cycle PCR used barcoded and J-beta primers. TCRdb redid the calling of the 5' RACE reads with MiXCR, one entry per CDR3 protein. The data show hundreds of thousands of distinct CDR3 sequences, less than 35% seen once. This clonotype was picked up many times. As yet, its antigen is unknown. It was approximately 9 milliliters of peripheral blood that were drawn from each donor. This CDR3 is built from 15 residues. Trimming shortened V by 2 bases and J by 3 bases, and 13 bases separated the two germline ends. Specimen: blood. The clonotype was recovered from an elderly woman in good health. The chain joins TRBV12-3 or TRBV12-4 to TRBJ1-2, with D uncertain. The CDR3 loop reads CASSLKPGADYGYTF. The CDR3, as DNA: TGTGCCAGCAGTTTAAAGCCGGGAGCGGACTATGGCTACACCTTC.